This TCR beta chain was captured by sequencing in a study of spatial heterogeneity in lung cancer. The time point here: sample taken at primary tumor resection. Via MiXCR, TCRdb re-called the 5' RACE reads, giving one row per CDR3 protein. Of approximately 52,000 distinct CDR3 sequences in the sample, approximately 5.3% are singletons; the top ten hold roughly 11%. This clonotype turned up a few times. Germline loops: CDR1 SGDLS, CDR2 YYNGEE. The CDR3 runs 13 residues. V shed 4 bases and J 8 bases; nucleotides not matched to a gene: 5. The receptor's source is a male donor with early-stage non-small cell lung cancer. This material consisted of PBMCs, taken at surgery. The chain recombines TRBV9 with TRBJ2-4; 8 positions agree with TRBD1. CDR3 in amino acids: CASSSGQGDIQYF. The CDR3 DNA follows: TGTGCCAGCAGCAGTGGACAGGGAGACATTCAGTACTTC. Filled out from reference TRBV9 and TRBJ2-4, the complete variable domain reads DSGVTQTPKHLITATGQRVTLRCSPRSGDLSVYWYQQSLDQGLQFLIQYYNGEERAKGNILERFSAQQFPDLHSELNLSSLELGDSALYFCASSSGQGDIQYFGAGTRLSVL.